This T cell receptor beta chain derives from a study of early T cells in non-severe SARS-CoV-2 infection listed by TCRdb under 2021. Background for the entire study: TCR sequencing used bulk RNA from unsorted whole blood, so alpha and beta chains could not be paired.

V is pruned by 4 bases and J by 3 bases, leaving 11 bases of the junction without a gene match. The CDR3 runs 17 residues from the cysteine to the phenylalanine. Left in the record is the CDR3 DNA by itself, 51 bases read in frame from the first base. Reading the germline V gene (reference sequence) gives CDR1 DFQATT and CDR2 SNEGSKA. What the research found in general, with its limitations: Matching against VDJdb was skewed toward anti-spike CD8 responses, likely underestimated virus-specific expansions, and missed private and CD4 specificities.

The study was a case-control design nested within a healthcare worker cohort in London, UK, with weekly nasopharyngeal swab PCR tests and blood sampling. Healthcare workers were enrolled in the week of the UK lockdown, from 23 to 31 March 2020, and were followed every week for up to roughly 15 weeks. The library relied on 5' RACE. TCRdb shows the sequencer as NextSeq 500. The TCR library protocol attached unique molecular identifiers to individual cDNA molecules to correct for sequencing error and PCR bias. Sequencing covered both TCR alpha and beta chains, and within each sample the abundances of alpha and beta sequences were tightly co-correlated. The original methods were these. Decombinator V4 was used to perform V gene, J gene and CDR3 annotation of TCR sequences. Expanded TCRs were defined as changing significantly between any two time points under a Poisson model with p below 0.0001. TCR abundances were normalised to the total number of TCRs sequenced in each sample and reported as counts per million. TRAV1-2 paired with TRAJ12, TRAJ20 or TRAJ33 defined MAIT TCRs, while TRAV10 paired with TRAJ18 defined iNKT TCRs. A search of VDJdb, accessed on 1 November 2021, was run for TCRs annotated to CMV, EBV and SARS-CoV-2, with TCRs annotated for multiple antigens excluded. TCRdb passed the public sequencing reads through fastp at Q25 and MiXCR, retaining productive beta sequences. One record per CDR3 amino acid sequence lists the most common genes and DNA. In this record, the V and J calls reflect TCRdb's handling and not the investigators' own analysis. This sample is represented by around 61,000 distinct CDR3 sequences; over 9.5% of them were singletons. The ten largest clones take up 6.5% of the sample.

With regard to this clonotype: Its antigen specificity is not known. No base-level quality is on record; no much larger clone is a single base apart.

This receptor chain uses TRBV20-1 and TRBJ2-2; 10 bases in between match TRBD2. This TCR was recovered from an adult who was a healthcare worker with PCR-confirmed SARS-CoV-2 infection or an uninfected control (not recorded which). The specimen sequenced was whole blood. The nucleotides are TGCAGTGCTACCCGAGGGGCTAGCGGGAGTGACACCGGGGAGCTGTTTTTT. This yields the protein CSATRGASGSDTGELFF.